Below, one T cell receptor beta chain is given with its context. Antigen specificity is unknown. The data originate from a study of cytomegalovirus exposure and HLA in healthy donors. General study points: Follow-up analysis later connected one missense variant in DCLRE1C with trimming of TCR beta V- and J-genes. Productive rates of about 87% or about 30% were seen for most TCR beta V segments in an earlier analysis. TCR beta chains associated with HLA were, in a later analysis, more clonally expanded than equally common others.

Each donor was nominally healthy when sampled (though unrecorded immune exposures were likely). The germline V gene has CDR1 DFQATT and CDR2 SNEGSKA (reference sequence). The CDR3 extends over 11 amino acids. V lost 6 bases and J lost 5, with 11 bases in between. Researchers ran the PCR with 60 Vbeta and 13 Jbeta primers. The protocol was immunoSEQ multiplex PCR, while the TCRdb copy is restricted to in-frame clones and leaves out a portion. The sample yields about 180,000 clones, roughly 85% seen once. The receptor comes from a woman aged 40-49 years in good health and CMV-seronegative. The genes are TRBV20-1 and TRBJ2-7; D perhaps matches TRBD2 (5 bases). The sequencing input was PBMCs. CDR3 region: CSALDFDEQYF. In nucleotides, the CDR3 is TGCAGTGCACTGGACTTCGACGAGCAGTACTTC.